This entry features one T cell receptor beta chain sequence. This record comes from a study of blood T cell repertoires in COVID-19. Study at large: Sites across the United States, Italy and Spain contributed samples from acute and convalescent COVID-19.

Generated by immunoSEQ multiplex PCR, the TCRdb table keeps only in-frame clones and is missing some. Of around 200,000 clones in the sample, over 80% were seen once. Self-reported history from a screening survey and questionnaire set each donor's cohort. The recovered donors of Cohort 3 showed two negative PCRs, clearance, or symptom resolution. The CDR3 contains 12 residues. With V trimmed by 7 bases and J by 7 bases, 2 bases remained unmatched. The sequenced material came from PBMCs or T cells enriched from blood (not recorded which). J is TRBJ1-2 and V is TRBV12-3 or TRBV12-4; 11 nucleotides line up with TRBD1. This TCR was sampled from a man aged 25-45 years who had recovered from COVID-19. This CDR3 is CASTGQGGGYTF. As DNA, the CDR3 is TGTGCCAGCACGGGACAGGGGGGTGGCTACACCTTC.